The following is a TCR beta chain sequence with its context. The junction shows a germline mismatch at one end, possibly a read error. This record belongs to a study of glioma-infiltrating T cells. The iRepertoire nested amplicon-rescue multiplex PCR amplified TCR alpha and beta CDR3s from RNA. One-step reverse transcription and amplification started from around 100-400 ng of tissue mRNA or PBMC total RNA. TCRdb re-called the multiplex PCR reads through MiXCR, storing one row per CDR3 protein. This table holds around 10,000 distinct CDR3 sequences, 56% found once. Germline V gene lookup returns CDR1 MDHEN and CDR2 SYDVKM. This CDR3 is built from 14 residues.

This TCR came from a human donor with low-grade glioma or glioblastoma, undergoing nonglioma brain surgery, or in good health (not recorded which). Input material: glioma tissue, nonneoplastic brain tissue, or PBMCs (not recorded which). The V gene is TRBV28, the J gene TRBJ1-5; D is possibly TRBD1 (5 bases). CDR3 in DNA: TGTGCCAACAGGCCGAACCATAGCAATCAGCCCCAACATTTT. Protein product: CANRPNHSNQPQHF.